This T cell receptor (beta chain) was identified in a study of T cell responses to AZD1222 COVID-19 vaccine. Measured with immunoSEQ multiplex PCR; TCRdb has only the in-frame clones, and not every one. Of about 86,000 clones detected, over 75% appear once; the ten largest clones hold less than 6%. General observations from the study: The donor cohort was predominantly white British with a female majority, and clonal diversity may have been underestimated. The peak T cell response came first, and repertoires were sampled only after it. Baseline seropositivity occurred in only six or seven AZD1222 recipients.

Per germline, CDR1 DFQATT and CDR2 SNEGSKA (reference sequence). Trimming left V 7 bases short and J 1 base short, with 7 bases between. This CDR3 contains 11 residues. About this clone: The antigen is not known.

The source material was peripheral blood, sampled on day 0 of AZD1222 vaccination. The clonotype was recovered from an adult in good health. The rearrangement uses TRBV20-1 and TRBJ1-1, with D unresolved. DNA for the CDR3: TGCAGTGAGTCCCAGAACACTGAAGCTTTCTTT. This sequence encodes CSESQNTEAFF.